These 22 T cell receptor beta chains were sequenced from one sample in a study of T cell changes during pregnancy in multiple sclerosis. Method: immunoSEQ multiplex PCR; TCRdb's copy keeps in-frame clones and lacks some. The profile shows about 20,000 clones, around nine tenths of them singletons. The sequencing here drew on CD8+ T cells from peripheral blood mononuclear cells, taken after pregnancy. The receptors stem from a female donor in good health, enrolled as a control in a pregnancy study.

V and J are TRBV7-6 and TRBJ2-7; TRBD1 aligns across 7 bases. J was trimmed by 2 bases and V by 4 bases; bases with no gene match: 8. Germline V gene lookup returns CDR1 SGHVS and CDR2 FNYEAQ. The CDR3 sequence is 15 residues long. The CDR3 region has the DNA TGTGCCAGCAGCTCCGAGACAGGGAATACCTACGAGCAGTACTTC. Residues: CASSSETGNTYEQYF.

The CDR3, as DNA: TGTGCCAGCAGCTTGGGACTAGTGGGCGAGCAGTTCTTC. Protein product: CASSLGLVGEQFF. The chain has TRBV7-9 and TRBJ2-1; 8 nucleotides match TRBD2. Germline loops: CDR1 SEHNR, CDR2 FQNEAQ (reference sequence). This CDR3 has 13 amino acids. With 3 bases clipped from V and 10 bases from J, the junction kept 5 bases outside the gene matches.

This clone showed up just a few times. V gene TRBV5-8 combines with J gene TRBJ2-7; 14 nucleotides line up with TRBD2. The V gene end was trimmed by 4 bases and the J gene end by 2 bases; junction bases not matched to a gene: 5. CDR1 and CDR2 from the germline V gene are SGHTS and YDEGEE. This CDR3 contains 16 residues. CDR3 sequence reads: CASSGGTSGGTYEQYF. CDR3 in DNA: TGTGCCAGCAGCGGCGGGACTAGCGGGGGAACCTACGAGCAGTACTTC.

V gene TRBV30 combines with J gene TRBJ2-2; 13 positions match TRBD2. V dropped 4 bases and J dropped 5; count of bases not matched to a gene: 4. The CDR3 contains 15 residues. Germline assignment: CDR1 GTSNPN and CDR2 SVGIG (reference sequence). CDR3 protein: CAWKLAGGPTGELFF. CDR3 sequence (DNA): TGTGCCTGGAAACTAGCGGGGGGGCCAACCGGGGAGCTGTTTTTT.

The V gene is TRBV9, the J gene TRBJ1-1; D not certain. This CDR3 contains 13 residues. Trimming took off 2 bases at V and 6 bases at J, with 11 bases between the two ends. Looked up from germline, CDR1 is SGDLS and CDR2 is YYNGEE. CDR3 DNA sequence: TGTGCCAGCAGCGTGTCGGGTGGCGCTGAAGCTTTCTTT. It encodes CASSVSGGAEAFF.

The V and J genes are TRBV2 and TRBJ1-6, with 8 bases that match TRBD1. Germline lookup yields CDR1 SNHLY and CDR2 FYNNEI. The CDR3 runs to 17 residues. Trimming took 4 bases from V and 6 from J; bases not matched to a gene: 11. The CDR3 bases are TGTGCCAGCAGTGGAGGGGACCGGACAGGGACTAATTCACCCCTCCACTTT. Protein sequence: CASSGGDRTGTNSPLHF.

This chain links TRBV6-5 with TRBJ1-1; D remains ambiguous. V was pared by 6 bases and J by 5 bases, with 13 bases between. Germline V gives CDR1 MNHEY, CDR2 SVGAGI. This CDR3 has 13 amino acids. The CDR3 sequence: CASSHPGVTEAFF. CDR3 DNA sequence: TGTGCCAGCAGCCATCCCGGGGTGACTGAAGCTTTCTTT.

The chain couples TRBV7-2 to TRBJ1-5; D is uncertain. This CDR3 has 15 residues. V shed 3 bases and J shed 3 bases, with 12 bases lying between them. Germline V gene data show CDR1 as SGHTA and CDR2 as FQGNSA. The DNA for the CDR3 is TGTGCCAGCAGCTTCGGAGGTGGGTTCAATCAGCCCCAGCATTTT. Its translation is CASSFGGGFNQPQHF.

The chain uses TRBV6-1 and TRBJ1-4, with TRBD1 identical over 9 bases. CDR3 length: 14 amino acids. Trimming removed 5 bases from V and 8 bases from J; junction bases left unmatched: 6. Germline V gene sequence: CDR1 MNHNS, CDR2 SASEGT. CDR3: CASSQGQGVEKLFF. The CDR3 DNA is TGTGCCAGCAGTCAGGGACAGGGCGTGGAAAAACTGTTTTTT.

V is TRBV7-9 and J is TRBJ1-2, with D uncertain. Germline V gene lookup returns CDR1 SEHNR and CDR2 FQNEAQ (reference sequence). Trimming pared 2 bases from V and 2 bases from J, leaving 9 bases between. The CDR3 totals 14 residues. CDR3 sequence reads: CASSLSIQNYGYTF. The CDR3, as DNA: TGTGCCAGCAGCTTATCCATCCAAAACTATGGCTACACCTTC.

CDR3 in amino acids: CAWNMGQYTGELFF. The CDR3 nucleotides are TGTGCCTGGAATATGGGACAGTACACCGGGGAGCTGTTTTTT. The chain recombines TRBV30 with TRBJ2-2; 7 nucleotides align to TRBD1. Germline CDR1 and CDR2: GTSNPN and SVGIG (reference sequence). Trimming at V came to 4 bases and at J to 3 bases, leaving 5 bases not matched to a gene. This CDR3 has 14 amino acids.

V is TRBV6-5 and J is TRBJ1-1, with D possibly matching TRBD1 (6 bases). Deletions cut 6 bases from V and 3 bases from J, with 17 bases between. The CDR3 totals 15 residues. Germline assignment: CDR1 MNHEY and CDR2 SVGAGI. This CDR3 reads CASSDPQGIYTEAFF. CDR3 sequence (DNA): TGTGCCAGCAGCGATCCACAGGGAATCTACACTGAAGCTTTCTTT.

V is TRBV6-5 and J is TRBJ1-4; D gene ambiguous. From germline, CDR1 is MNHEY and CDR2 SVGAGI. The CDR3 consists of 15 residues. V was cut by 0 bases and J by 8 bases, with 13 bases left in between. The CDR3 bases are TGTGCCAGCAGTTACTCGGAGGGAGTTGGGGAAAAACTGTTTTTT. The encoded protein is CASSYSEGVGEKLFF.

On this clone itself: One end of the junction does not line up with germline, which may come from a read error. The gene calls are TRBV4-3 and TRBJ2-1, with D perhaps TRBD2 (6 bases). The CDR3 length is 15 residues. Germline V gene lookup returns CDR1 LGHNA and CDR2 YSLEER. The CDR3 sequence is CASSQDIGGINDQFF. The CDR3 region has the DNA TGCGCCAGCAGCCAAGATATCGGGGGTATAAATGATCAGTTCTTC.

This sequence joins TRBV19 and TRBJ1-4; D might be TRBD1 (5 bases). Germline V CDR1 and CDR2: LNHDA, SQIVND (reference sequence). There are 15 residues in the CDR3. V dropped 3 bases and J dropped 7 bases, with 15 bases sitting between them. The CDR3 DNA follows: TGTGCCAGTAGTATTTCGGCAGGGAGGGGTGAAAAACTGTTTTTT. Encoded protein: CASSISAGRGEKLFF.

The J gene is TRBJ1-5, the V gene TRBV5-6; no definite D call. Between the trimmed V and J ends, which lost 3 bases and 2 bases, there was a span of 3 bases. This CDR3 comprises 12 residues. CDR1 is SGHDT, CDR2 YYEEEE, per germline. Written as DNA, the CDR3 is TGTGCCAGCAGCTCGGGCAATCAGCCCCAGCATTTT. Translating gives CASSSGNQPQHF.

This chain links TRBV4-3 with TRBJ1-3, with 9 bases matching TRBD1. The CDR3 is 15 amino acids. V lost 5 bases, J lost 4 bases, and 6 bases stayed unmatched. CDR1 is LGHNA and CDR2 is YSLEER in the germline V gene. In DNA form, the CDR3 reads TGCGCCAGCAGCTCCGGGACAGGGCCCGGAAACACCATATATTTT. Protein product: CASSSGTGPGNTIYF.

The V gene is TRBV4-3, the J gene TRBJ2-1; possible D gene TRBD1, 6 bases. The CDR3 runs 16 residues. V gave up 0 bases and J gave up 4 bases, with 13 bases separating them. The germline CDR1 and CDR2 sequences are LGHNA and YSLEER. The DNA of the CDR3 is TGCGCCAGCAGCCAAGATCTAGGGGGAATATACAATGAGCAGTTCTTC. Translated, it gives CASSQDLGGIYNEQFF.

Written as DNA, the CDR3 is TGTGCCAGCAGCAGGGAGGACGAACTCGGCAATGAGCAGTTCTTC. It encodes CASSREDELGNEQFF. The J gene is TRBJ2-1, the V gene TRBV7-9; weak D call: TRBD2 (6 bases). Germline V gene sequence: CDR1 SEHNR, CDR2 FQNEAQ (reference sequence). Deletions cut 5 bases from V and 6 bases from J, with 17 bases between. The CDR3 contains 15 residues.

This clone occurred once. The gene calls are TRBV15 and TRBJ2-3, with a weak D call TRBD1 (5 bases). CDR1 is LNHNV and CDR2 is YYDKDF in the germline V gene (reference sequence). V was cut by 2 bases and J by 0 bases, with 9 bases left in between. The CDR3 extends over 15 amino acids. The CDR3 sequence: CATSRLQGSTDTQYF. The CDR3 nucleotides are TGTGCCACCAGCAGACTCCAGGGTAGCACAGATACGCAGTATTTT.

The chain joins TRBV5-1 to TRBJ2-3, with D maybe TRBD2 (5 bases). V dropped 6 bases and J dropped 1 base, with 12 bases sitting between them. Germline V CDR1 and CDR2: SGHRS, YFSETQ. The CDR3 is made up of 14 amino acids. The CDR3 nucleotides are TGCGCCAGCATCGGTAGCGAGGGCACAGATACGCAGTATTTT. Its translation is CASIGSEGTDTQYF.

The chain has TRBV6-6 and TRBJ1-1, with TRBD1 matching over 8 bases. The germline V gene has CDR1 MNHNY and CDR2 SVGAGI (reference sequence). V was pared by 5 bases and J by 3 bases, with 2 bases of the junction left unmatched. The CDR3 loop spans 13 amino acids. The CDR3 nucleotides are TGTGCCAGCAGTGGGGACAGGCACACTGAAGCTTTCTTT. Amino acid sequence: CASSGDRHTEAFF.